The 29 T cell receptor beta chains given below trace back to one sample, sequenced in a study of T cells in Graves' hyperthyroidism and ophthalmopathy. Amplification targeted TCR beta CDR3 regions from RNA transcripts. Using the HTBI primer set, a first-round RT-PCR was run on the TCR CDR3. TCRdb re-analysed the multiplex PCR reads in MiXCR, keeping a single row per CDR3 protein. The data contain roughly 96,000 distinct CDR3 sequences, around 52% of them singletons. Source material: blood. These TCRs come from a woman in her thirties or forties with Graves' hyperthyroidism.

The gene calls are TRBV7-9 and TRBJ1-1, with 9 bases identical to TRBD1. The CDR3 runs 15 residues. Germline V gene data show CDR1 as SEHNR and CDR2 as FQNEAQ (reference sequence). The trim removed 2 bases at V and 4 bases at J, leaving 5 bases unmatched. The CDR3 DNA is TGTGCCAGCAGCTTATCAGGGACAGGGTTCACTGAAGCTTTCTTT. This sequence encodes CASSLSGTGFTEAFF.

This clonotype was counted ten times or more. The chain employs TRBV7-9 and TRBJ2-7, with 12 bases aligning to TRBD2. This CDR3 spans 16 amino acids. V trimming: 4 bases; J trimming: 5 bases; junction bases outside the gene matches: 9. Germline values: CDR1 SEHNR, CDR2 FQNEAQ (reference sequence). CDR3 sequence: CASSSPGTSGSHEQYF. The CDR3 coding sequence is TGTGCCAGCAGCTCCCCCGGGACTAGCGGGTCCCACGAGCAGTACTTC. Full variable domain (missing parts from reference TRBV7-9 and TRBJ2-7): DTGVSQNPRHKITKRGQNVTFRCDPISEHNRLYWYRQTLGQGPEFLTYFQNEAQLEKSRLLSDRFSAERPKGSFSTLEIQRTEQGDSAMYLCASSSPGTSGSHEQYFGPGTRLTVT.

This clonotype has just a few counts. This chain connects TRBV20-1 to TRBJ2-5; 9 bases line up with TRBD2. The germline CDR1 and CDR2 sequences are DFQATT and SNEGSKA (reference sequence). The CDR3 has 15 residues. V lost 1 base and J lost 1; bases outside the gene matches: 4. The CDR3 DNA is TGCAGTGCTAGAGCTCCGACTAGCGGCCAAGAGACCCAGTACTTC. It codes for CSARAPTSGQETQYF.

This clonotype was observed at least ten times. The rearrangement uses TRBV9 and TRBJ2-5; 8 bases are shared with TRBD1. This CDR3 has 13 residues. The V gene end was trimmed by 4 bases and the J gene end by 5 bases; junction bases not matched to a gene: 4. Per germline, CDR1 SGDLS and CDR2 YYNGEE. The CDR3 DNA sequence: TGTGCCAGCAGCAACCAGGGGGCCGAGACCCAGTACTTC. It translates to CASSNQGAETQYF.

This clonotype came up once. Possible read error: a much larger clone is one base away. J is TRBJ2-3 and V is TRBV20-1, with 13 positions matching TRBD2. The germline gives CDR1 DFQATT, CDR2 SNEGSKA (reference sequence). This CDR3 comprises 14 residues. The V gene end was trimmed by 4 bases and the J gene end by 3 bases; junction bases not matched to a gene: 1. In DNA form, the CDR3 reads TGCAGTGCTACGACTAGCGGGAGGACAGATACGCAGTATTTT. It yields the protein CSATTSGRTDTQYF.

V usage is TRBV14 and J usage is TRBJ2-7, with TRBD2 identical over 11 bases. The CDR3 consists of 19 residues. Germline-derived CDR1 and CDR2 are SGHDN and FVKESK. Trimming took 3 bases from V and 7 from J; bases not matched to a gene: 20. This chain's CDR3 is CASSQTSGTSLAPFGEQYF. CDR3 sequence (DNA): TGTGCCAGCAGCCAGACTAGCGGGACTTCTCTGGCCCCATTTGGGGAGCAGTACTTC.

This clonotype was detected many times. The chain uses TRBV20-1 and TRBJ2-2; the match to TRBD2 covers 11 bases. Trimming cost V 4 bases and J 4 bases; bases outside gene matches: 2. The CDR3 has 14 residues. The V gene's germline CDR1 is DFQATT and CDR2 SNEGSKA (reference sequence). The CDR3 DNA is TGCAGTGCTATAGCGGGAGGGCTCACCGGGGAGCTGTTTTTT. It codes for CSAIAGGLTGELFF.

This clonotype was found many times. Here the CDR3 reads CASSLARGAGETQYF. Written as DNA, the CDR3 is TGTGCCAGCAGCTTAGCTCGGGGGGCGGGGGAGACCCAGTACTTC. The rearrangement links TRBV7-2 to TRBJ2-5; the D gene is possibly TRBD2 (7 bases). CDR1 is SGHTA and CDR2 is FQGNSA in the germline V gene. The CDR3 extends over 15 amino acids. V was pared by 0 bases and J by 5 bases, with 13 bases between.

This clonotype has ten or more counts. The genes are TRBV7-6 and TRBJ1-1; 7 nucleotides agree with TRBD1. CDR3 length: 14 residues. V shed 2 bases and J 8 bases; nucleotides not matched to a gene: 8. Germline CDR1 SGHVS, CDR2 FNYEAQ. In DNA form, the CDR3 reads TGTGCCAGCAGCTTATGGACAGGAGGGCGGGAAGCTTTCTTT. This codes for CASSLWTGGREAFF.

The chain carries TRBV10-2 and TRBJ2-7; 7 nucleotides agree with TRBD2. The CDR3 runs 12 residues. Unmatched junction bases numbered 10, after V lost 7 bases and J lost 10 bases. CDR1 and CDR2 (germline): WSHSY, SAAADI. CDR3 in amino acids: CASTRAAGDQYF. The CDR3 DNA is TGCGCCAGCACACGGGCCGCGGGGGATCAGTACTTC.

In its sample, this clonotype was seen many times. The chain carries TRBV10-3 and TRBJ2-2, with 15 bases aligning to TRBD2. CDR1 and CDR2 from the germline V gene are ENHRY and SYGVKD. The CDR3 is 16 amino acids. After removal of 10 bases from V and 5 bases from J, the junction contained 8 bases not matched to a gene. The CDR3 nucleotides are TGTGCCACCCTTTCCGGGACTAGCGGGAGGACCGGGGAGCTGTTTTTT. Encoded protein: CATLSGTSGRTGELFF.

There are many counts of this clonotype. V usage is TRBV7-3 and J usage is TRBJ2-3; TRBD1 matches at 7 bases. The CDR3 runs 14 residues. V was pared by 5 bases and J by 4 bases, with 6 bases of the junction left unmatched. Germline CDR1 SGHTA, CDR2 FQGTGA. The CDR3 is CASSPGGWPDTQYF. CDR3 DNA: TGTGCCAGCAGCCCAGGGGGATGGCCAGATACGCAGTATTTT.

Ten or more counts support this clonotype. This chain links TRBV2 with TRBJ1-5, with D unclear. V was cut by 1 base and J by 6 bases, with 13 bases left in between. The CDR3 has 15 amino acids. In germline, CDR1 is SNHLY, CDR2 FYNNEI. The CDR3 coding sequence is TGTGCCAGCAGTGAAGGGGGAATAGAGGGTCAGCCCCAGCATTTT. Its protein product is CASSEGGIEGQPQHF.

Remarks on this clonotype: A read error is possible here, since a much larger clone lies one base away. The CDR3 does not close with the conserved phenylalanine or tryptophan, likely indicating a read error. The chain joins TRBV9 to TRBJ1-5; D might be TRBD1 (6 bases). V lost 5 bases to trimming and J lost 7 bases, with 19 bases between them. The CDR3 has 15 amino acids. Germline lookup yields CDR1 SGDLS and CDR2 YYNGEE. CDR3 in DNA: TGTGCCAGCAGAGGTGAAGGGGGGGACGGACAGCCCCAGCATTCT. The encoded protein is CASRGEGGDGQPQHS.

Many counts were recorded for this clonotype. This chain connects TRBV4-1 to TRBJ1-1, with a possible D match to TRBD1 (6 bases). V was cut by 1 base and J by 4 bases, with 16 bases left in between. Germline V gives CDR1 MGHRA, CDR2 YSYEKL. The CDR3 extends over 16 amino acids. For the CDR3, the DNA is TGCGCCAGCAGCCAAGCGGTGACAGGCAGCGGCACTGAAGCTTTCTTT. Amino acid sequence: CASSQAVTGSGTEAFF.

A few counts support this clonotype. The V and J genes are TRBV10-3 and TRBJ2-7; D ambiguous. The CDR3 loop spans 13 amino acids. The V end was cut by 3 bases, the J end by 2 bases, with 8 bases between. CDR1 is ENHRY and CDR2 is SYGVKD in the germline V gene. CDR3 nucleotide sequence: TGTGCCATCAGTGACTCCGACCCCTACGAGCAGTACTTC. This sequence encodes CAISDSDPYEQYF.

The chain couples TRBV29-1 to TRBJ2-6; 10 nucleotides line up with TRBD1. V was clipped by 6 bases and J by 4 bases; unmatched bases: 6. The CDR3 is 15 residues long. The germline V gene has CDR1 SQVTM and CDR2 ANQGSEA. The chain's CDR3 is CSVGQGGPGANVLTF. The CDR3 DNA reads TGCAGCGTCGGACAGGGGGGGCCGGGGGCCAACGTCCTGACTTTC.

In the case of this clonotype: The junction shows a germline mismatch at one end, possibly a read error. The chain has TRBV5-1 and TRBJ1-2; 7 bases map to TRBD1. The V gene's germline CDR1 is SGHRS and CDR2 YFSETQ. The CDR3 loop spans 18 amino acids. CDR3: CASSPYRQGWGDVNGYTF. The CDR3 DNA reads TGTGCCAGCAGCCCGTACCGACAGGGTTGGGGTGATGTGAATGGCTACACCTTC.

This clonotype was observed a single time. This may arise from a read error, as a much more abundant clone is one base away. No conserved phenylalanine or tryptophan ends this CDR3, so it is likely a read error. The chain has TRBV13 and TRBJ1-4; 7 bases line up with TRBD1. CDR3 length equals 14 residues. The germline V gene encodes CDR1 PRHDT and CDR2 FYEKMQ (reference sequence). J was trimmed by 7 bases and V by 4 bases; bases with no gene match: 6. CDR3 coding DNA: TGTGCCAGCAGCTCAGACAGGGAGGGTGAAAAACTGTTTTCT. Protein product: CASSSDREGEKLFS.

This clonotype was counted only a few times. This may be a read error: a much more frequent sequence differs by one nucleotide. The chain combines TRBV20-1 with TRBJ2-5; the D call may be TRBD1 or TRBD2 (5 bases each). CDR1 and CDR2 from the germline V gene are DFQATT and SNEGSKA (reference sequence). The CDR3 runs to 13 residues. V shed 3 bases and J shed 5 bases, with 13 bases lying between them. The CDR3 coding sequence is TGCAGTGCTAGTGAGGGGTGGGGTGAGACCCAGTACTTC. It is translated as CSASEGWGETQYF.

This clonotype was seen a few times. The rearrangement uses TRBV9 and TRBJ2-7; maybe TRBD2 (7 bases). Germline loops: CDR1 SGDLS, CDR2 YYNGEE. CDR3 length equals 14 residues. V was pared by 5 bases and J by 2 bases, with 14 bases between. The CDR3, as DNA: TGTGCCAGCAGAGGTGAAGGGGGGGCCTACGAGCAGTACTTC. Amino acids: CASRGEGGAYEQYF. Together with reference TRBV9 and TRBJ2-7, the CDR3 gives the full variable domain: DSGVTQTPKHLITATGQRVTLRCSPRSGDLSVYWYQQSLDQGLQFLIQYYNGEERAKGNILERFSAQQFPDLHSELNLSSLELGDSALYFCASRGEGGAYEQYFGPGTRLTVT.

There are a few counts of this clonotype. This chain connects TRBV2 to TRBJ1-5; TRBD1 matches at 7 bases. Germline V gene sequence: CDR1 SNHLY, CDR2 FYNNEI. CDR3 size: 15 residues. The V and J ends lost 8 bases and 7 bases, in that order; junction bases with no gene match: 14. This CDR3 is CASESRDSPGQPQHF. DNA for the CDR3: TGTGCCAGCGAAAGCCGGGACAGTCCGGGACAGCCCCAGCATTTT.

A remark on this clonotype: A much larger clone lies a single base off, so this may be a read error. In nucleotides, the CDR3 is TGCGCCGGCAGCCAAGGAGCGATAACTAACACCGGGGAGCTGTTTTTT. It codes for CAGSQGAITNTGELFF. The rearrangement uses TRBV5-4 and TRBJ2-2, with D unresolved. Per germline, CDR1 SGHNT and CDR2 YYREEE (reference sequence). This CDR3 comprises 16 residues. Combining the CDR3 with reference TRBV5-4 and TRBJ2-2 gives the whole variable domain ETGVTQSPTHLIKTRGQQVTLRCSSQSGHNTVSWYQQALGQGPQFIFQYYREEENGRGNFPPRFSGLQFPNYSSELNVNALELDDSALYLCAGSQGAITNTGELFFGEGSRLTVL.

A word on this clonotype: A much larger clone lies one base from this, so it may be a read error. Likely a read error: the CDR3 ends without its conserved phenylalanine or tryptophan. This chain joins TRBV19 and TRBJ2-2; D remains ambiguous. V dropped 4 bases and J dropped 4 bases, with 10 bases sitting between them. This CDR3 contains 14 residues. Germline CDR1 is LNHDA and CDR2 is SQIVND (reference sequence). Written as DNA, the CDR3 is TGTGCCAGTAGTAGAGCAGGCGGCACCGGGGAGCTGTTTCTT. It is translated as CASSRAGGTGELFL.

The rearrangement joins TRBV9 to TRBJ1-2, with TRBD1 identical over 8 bases. The germline V gene has CDR1 SGDLS and CDR2 YYNGEE. This CDR3 is built from 14 residues. V lost 3 bases, J lost 5 bases, and 6 bases stayed unmatched. CDR3 loop: CASSATDREYGYTF. In nucleotides, the CDR3 is TGTGCCAGCAGCGCCACGGACAGGGAGTATGGCTACACCTTC.

About this clonotype: One junction end does not reproduce the germline sequence, and a read error may be involved. This chain uses TRBV9 with TRBJ1-2; a possible D gene is TRBD1 (5 bases). CDR1 and CDR2 (germline): SGDLS, YYNGEE. The CDR3 is made up of 13 amino acids. The CDR3 region is CASSVTPGPIHTF. In DNA, the CDR3 is TGTGCAAGCAGCGTTACCCCGGGACCGATCCACACCTTC. Variable domain in full (rest from reference TRBV9 and TRBJ1-2): DSGVTQTPKHLITATGQRVTLRCSPRSGDLSVYWYQQSLDQGLQFLIQYYNGEERAKGNILERFSAQQFPDLHSELNLSSLELGDSALYFCASSVTPGPIHTFGSGTRLTVV.

The chain has TRBV7-9 and TRBJ2-2; 10 bases fit TRBD2. The V gene end was trimmed by 5 bases and the J gene end by 8 bases; junction bases not matched to a gene: 8. The length of the CDR3 is 15 residues. Germline V lookup: CDR1 SEHNR, CDR2 FQNEAQ (reference sequence). CDR3 loop: CASSRGAGGVGELFF. The CDR3 coding sequence is TGTGCCAGCAGCCGGGGAGCGGGAGGGGTTGGGGAGCTGTTTTTT.

Note on this clonotype: A much bigger clone sits one base away, suggesting this may be a read error. The chain couples TRBV9 to TRBJ2-7; D call uncertain. V was shortened by 7 bases and J by 5 bases, with 13 bases between the two germline ends. There are 12 residues in the CDR3. CDR1 is SGDLS and CDR2 is YYNGEE in the germline V gene. In DNA, the CDR3 is TGTGCCAGCGGCACAGATTCCCACGAGCAGTACTTC. Amino acids: CASGTDSHEQYF.

The CDR3 nucleotides are TGTGCCAGCAGTTCGAGGTATAGGGCAGATACGCAGTATTTT. It codes for CASSSRYRADTQYF. V usage is TRBV12-3 or TRBV12-4 and J usage is TRBJ2-3; D is undetermined. This CDR3 has 14 residues. The V end lost 4 bases, the J end lost 4 bases, and 12 bases lay between the germline ends.